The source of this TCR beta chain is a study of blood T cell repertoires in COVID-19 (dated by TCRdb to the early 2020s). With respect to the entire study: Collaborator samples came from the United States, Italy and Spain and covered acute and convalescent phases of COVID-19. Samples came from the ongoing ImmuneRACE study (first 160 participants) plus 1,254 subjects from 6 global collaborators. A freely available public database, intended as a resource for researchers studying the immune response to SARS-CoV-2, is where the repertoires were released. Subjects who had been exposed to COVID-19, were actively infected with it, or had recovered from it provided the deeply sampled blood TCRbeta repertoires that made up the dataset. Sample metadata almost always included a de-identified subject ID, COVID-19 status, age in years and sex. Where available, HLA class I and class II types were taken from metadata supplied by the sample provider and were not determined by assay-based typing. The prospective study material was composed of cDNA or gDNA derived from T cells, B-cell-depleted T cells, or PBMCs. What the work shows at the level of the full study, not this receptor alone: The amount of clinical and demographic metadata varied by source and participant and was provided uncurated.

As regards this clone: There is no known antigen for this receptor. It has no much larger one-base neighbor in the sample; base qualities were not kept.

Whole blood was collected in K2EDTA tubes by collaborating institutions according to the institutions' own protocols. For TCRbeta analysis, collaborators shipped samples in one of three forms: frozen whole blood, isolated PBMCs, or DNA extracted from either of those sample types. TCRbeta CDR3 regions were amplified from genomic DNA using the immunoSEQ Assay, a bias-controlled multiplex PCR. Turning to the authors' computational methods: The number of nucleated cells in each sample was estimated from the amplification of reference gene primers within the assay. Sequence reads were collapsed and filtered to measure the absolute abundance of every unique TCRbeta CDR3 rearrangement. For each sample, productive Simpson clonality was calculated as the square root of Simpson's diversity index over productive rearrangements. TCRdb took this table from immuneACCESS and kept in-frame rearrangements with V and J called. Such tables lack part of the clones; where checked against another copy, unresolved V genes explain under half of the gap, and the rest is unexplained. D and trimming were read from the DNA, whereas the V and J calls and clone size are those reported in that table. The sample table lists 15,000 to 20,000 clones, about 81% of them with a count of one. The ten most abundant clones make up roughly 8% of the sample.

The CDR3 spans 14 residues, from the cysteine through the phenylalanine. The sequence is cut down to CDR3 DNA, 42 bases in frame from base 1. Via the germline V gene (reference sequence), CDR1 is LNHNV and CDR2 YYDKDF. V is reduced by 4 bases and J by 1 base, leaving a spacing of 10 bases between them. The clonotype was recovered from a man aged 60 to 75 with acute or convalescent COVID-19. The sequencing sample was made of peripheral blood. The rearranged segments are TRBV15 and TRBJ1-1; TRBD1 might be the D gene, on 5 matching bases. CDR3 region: CATSKGDSNTEAFF. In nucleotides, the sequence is TGTGCCACCAGCAAAGGGGATTCGAACACTGAAGCTTTCTTT.